This is a list of T cell receptor beta chains from one sample in a study of cytomegalovirus exposure and HLA in healthy donors. Sequenced by immunoSEQ multiplex PCR; TCRdb stores in-frame clones only, minus some. In total, the table holds under 200,000 clones. Sequenced sample: PBMCs. The receptors here all came from a woman aged 18-29 years in good health and CMV-seropositive. Both conserved end residues are part of each CDR3. Each record gives: D gene, J gene, V gene, CDR3 protein, CDR3 DNA. A D gene is named only where the DNA matches it firmly.

D: TRBD2
J: TRBJ2-1
V: TRBV11-3
CDR3: CASSLELSGLAGGHNEQFF
DNA: TGTGCCAGCAGCTTAGAGCTGTCGGGACTAGCGGGGGGGCATAATGAGCAGTTCTTC

D: TRBD1
J: TRBJ1-1
V: TRBV5-1
CDR3: CASSLLGTGLNTEAFF
DNA: TGCGCCAGCAGCCTACTCGGGACAGGGTTGAACACTGAAGCTTTCTTT

D: TRBD1
J: TRBJ2-7
V: TRBV2
CDR3: CASSRPTGGHYEQYF
DNA: TGTGCCAGCAGCCGACCTACAGGGGGCCACTACGAGCAGTACTTC

D: .
J: TRBJ2-3
V: TRBV5-6
CDR3: CASRASTDTQYF
DNA: TGTGCCAGCAGGGCTAGCACAGATACGCAGTATTTT

D: .
J: TRBJ2-5
V: TRBV5-1
CDR3: CASSLRDTQETQYF
DNA: TGCGCCAGCAGCTTACGCGACACCCAAGAGACCCAGTACTTC

D: TRBD1
J: TRBJ2-3
V: TRBV6-4
CDR3: CASSPEPGGLTQYF
DNA: TGTGCCAGCAGCCCGGAACCAGGGGGCTTAACGCAGTATTTT

D: .
J: TRBJ1-1
V: TRBV5-4
CDR3: CASSQGPGENTEAFF
DNA: TGTGCCAGCAGCCAAGGACCGGGGGAGAACACTGAAGCTTTCTTT

D: TRBD1
J: TRBJ1-1
V: TRBV2
CDR3: CASNRDRETEAFF
DNA: TGTGCCAGCAACCGGGACAGGGAAACTGAAGCTTTCTTT

D: .
J: TRBJ2-3
V: TRBV19
CDR3: CASSMDRAVTDTQYF
DNA: TGTGCCAGTAGTATGGATCGAGCGGTCACAGATACGCAGTATTTT

D: .
J: TRBJ2-2
V: TRBV13
CDR3: CASSHRVGELFF
DNA: TGTGCCAGCAGCCACCGGGTCGGGGAGCTGTTTTTT

D: .
J: TRBJ2-2
V: TRBV5-6
CDR3: CASIEGSGRGELFF
DNA: TGTGCCAGCATCGAGGGATCAGGGAGGGGGGAGCTGTTTTTT

D: .
J: TRBJ1-5
V: TRBV5-6
CDR3: CASSTGMGANQPQHF
DNA: TGTGCCAGCAGTACGGGGATGGGGGCCAATCAGCCCCAGCATTTT

D: .
J: TRBJ2-2
V: TRBV5-1
CDR3: CASSVSIVTANTGELFF
DNA: TGCGCCAGCAGCGTGTCTATAGTTACCGCGAACACCGGGGAGCTGTTTTTT

D: .
J: TRBJ1-1
V: TRBV6-1
CDR3: CASTISQGLEAFF
DNA: TGTGCCAGCACGATAAGTCAGGGGCTTGAAGCTTTCTTT

D: .
J: TRBJ2-3
V: TRBV18
CDR3: CASSPPTGSPTDTQYF
DNA: TGTGCCAGCTCACCACCCACAGGGAGTCCGACAGATACGCAGTATTTT

D: TRBD2
J: TRBJ2-1
V: TRBV12-5
CDR3: CASGLDPTSGSYNEQFF
DNA: TGTGCTAGTGGTTTGGACCCGACTAGCGGCAGTTACAATGAGCAGTTCTTC

D: .
J: TRBJ2-3
V: TRBV2
CDR3: CASSDYPSGGRADTQYF
DNA: TGTGCCAGCAGTGATTATCCTTCCGGGGGGCGGGCAGATACGCAGTATTTT

D: TRBD2
J: TRBJ2-4
V: TRBV4-2
CDR3: CASSQDPAGGTKNIQYF
DNA: TGTGCCAGCAGCCAAGATCCGGCGGGAGGGACCAAAAACATTCAGTACTTC

D: .
J: TRBJ1-1
V: TRBV5-5
CDR3: CASSFQTGNTEAFF
DNA: TGTGCCAGCAGCTTCCAGACAGGAAACACTGAAGCTTTCTTT

D: .
J: TRBJ2-3
V: TRBV5-6
CDR3: CASSLGPYTDTQYF
DNA: TGTGCCAGCAGCTTGGGGCCATACACAGATACGCAGTATTTT

D: .
J: TRBJ1-2
V: TRBV29-1
CDR3: CSVVLHHGYTF
DNA: TGCAGCGTTGTGTTACACCATGGCTACACCTTC

D: TRBD2
J: TRBJ2-5
V: TRBV2
CDR3: CASRRLAGAGTQYF
DNA: TGTGCCAGCAGGAGACTAGCGGGGGCCGGAACCCAGTACTTC

D: .
J: TRBJ1-1
V: TRBV12-5
CDR3: CASGLVLRGRDTEAFF
DNA: TGTGCTAGTGGTTTGGTACTAAGGGGTAGGGACACTGAAGCTTTCTTT

D: TRBD2
J: TRBJ2-1
V: TRBV19
CDR3: CASSISIGLAGSSSYNEQFF
DNA: TGTGCCAGTAGTATTTCTATCGGACTAGCGGGGTCCAGCTCCTACAATGAGCAGTTCTTC

D: .
J: TRBJ1-1
V: TRBV19
CDR3: CASSVGGLNTEAFF
DNA: TGTGCCAGTAGTGTCGGGGGACTAAACACTGAAGCTTTCTTT

D: .
J: TRBJ2-7
V: TRBV12-5
CDR3: CASGLASTGHGYEQYF
DNA: TGTGCTAGTGGTTTGGCCTCCACAGGGCATGGCTACGAGCAGTACTTC

D: TRBD1
J: TRBJ1-1
V: TRBV7-2
CDR3: CASSSTGGNTEAFF
DNA: TGTGCCAGCAGCTCGACAGGGGGCAACACTGAAGCTTTCTTT